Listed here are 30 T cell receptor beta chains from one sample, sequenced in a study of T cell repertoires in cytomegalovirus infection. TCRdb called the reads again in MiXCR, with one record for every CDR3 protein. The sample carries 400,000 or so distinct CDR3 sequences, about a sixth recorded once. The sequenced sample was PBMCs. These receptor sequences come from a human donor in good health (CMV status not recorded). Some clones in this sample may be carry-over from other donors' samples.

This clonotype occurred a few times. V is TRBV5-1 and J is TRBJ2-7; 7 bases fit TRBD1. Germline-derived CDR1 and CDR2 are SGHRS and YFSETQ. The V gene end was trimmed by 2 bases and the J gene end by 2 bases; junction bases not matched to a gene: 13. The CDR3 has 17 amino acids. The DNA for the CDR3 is TGCGCCAGCAGCTTCCTCACCGATTGGGACAGACCCTACGAGCAGTACTTC. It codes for CASSFLTDWDRPYEQYF.

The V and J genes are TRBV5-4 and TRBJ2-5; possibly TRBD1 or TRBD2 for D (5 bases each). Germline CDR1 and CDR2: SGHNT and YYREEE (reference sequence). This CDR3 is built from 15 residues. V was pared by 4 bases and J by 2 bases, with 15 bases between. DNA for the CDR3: TGTGCCAGCAGCCCGGCCGGGACCCAGCAAGAGACCCAGTACTTC. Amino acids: CASSPAGTQQETQYF.

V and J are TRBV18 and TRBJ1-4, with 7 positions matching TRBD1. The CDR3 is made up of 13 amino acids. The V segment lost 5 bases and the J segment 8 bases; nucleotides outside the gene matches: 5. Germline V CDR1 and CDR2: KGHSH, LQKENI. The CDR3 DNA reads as TGTGCCAGCTCAAGACAGGGTGGCGAAAAACTGTTTTTT. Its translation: CASSRQGGEKLFF.

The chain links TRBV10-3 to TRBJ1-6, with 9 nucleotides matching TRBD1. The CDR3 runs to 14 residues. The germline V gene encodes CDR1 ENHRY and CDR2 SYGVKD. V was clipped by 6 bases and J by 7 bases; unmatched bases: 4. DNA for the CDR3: TGTGCCATCAGACCGGGACAGGGAAATTCACCCCTCCACTTT. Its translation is CAIRPGQGNSPLHF.

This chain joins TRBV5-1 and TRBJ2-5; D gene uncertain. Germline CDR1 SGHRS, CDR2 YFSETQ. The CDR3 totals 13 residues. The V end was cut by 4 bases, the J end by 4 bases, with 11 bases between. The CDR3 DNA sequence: TGCGCCAGCAGCGGAAGGGAAGGAGAGACCCAGTACTTC. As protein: CASSGREGETQYF. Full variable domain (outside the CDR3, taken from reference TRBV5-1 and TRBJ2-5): KAGVTQTPRYLIKTRGQQVTLSCSPISGHRSVSWYQQTPGQGLQFLFEYFSETQRNKGNFPGRFSGRQFSNSRSEMNVSTLELGDSALYLCASSGREGETQYFGPGTRLLVL.

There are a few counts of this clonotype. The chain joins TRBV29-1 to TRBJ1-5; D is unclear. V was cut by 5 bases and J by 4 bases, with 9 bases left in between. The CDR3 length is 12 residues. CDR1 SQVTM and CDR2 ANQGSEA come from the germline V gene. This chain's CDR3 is CSVREPNQPQHF. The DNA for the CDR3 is TGCAGCGTTCGGGAGCCGAATCAGCCCCAGCATTTT. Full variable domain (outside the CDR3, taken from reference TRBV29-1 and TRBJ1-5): SAVISQKPSRDICQRGTSLTIQCQVDSQVTMMFWYRQQPGQSLTLIATANQGSEATYESGFVIDKFPISRPNLTFSTLTVSNMSPEDSSIYLCSVREPNQPQHFGDGTRLSIL.

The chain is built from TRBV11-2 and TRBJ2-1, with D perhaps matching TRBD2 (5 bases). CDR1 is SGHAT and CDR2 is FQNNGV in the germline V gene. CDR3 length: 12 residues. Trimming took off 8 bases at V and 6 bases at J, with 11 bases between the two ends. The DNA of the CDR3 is TGTGCCAGCCGCCGGGGTCCCAATGAGCAGTTCTTC. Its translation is CASRRGPNEQFF.

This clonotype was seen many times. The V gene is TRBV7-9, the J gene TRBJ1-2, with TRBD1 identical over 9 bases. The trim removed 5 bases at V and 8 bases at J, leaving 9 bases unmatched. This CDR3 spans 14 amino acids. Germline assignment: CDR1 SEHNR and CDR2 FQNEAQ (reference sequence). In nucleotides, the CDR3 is TGTGCCAGCAGCCTGGGACAGGGACTGGGAGGCTACACCTTC. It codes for CASSLGQGLGGYTF.

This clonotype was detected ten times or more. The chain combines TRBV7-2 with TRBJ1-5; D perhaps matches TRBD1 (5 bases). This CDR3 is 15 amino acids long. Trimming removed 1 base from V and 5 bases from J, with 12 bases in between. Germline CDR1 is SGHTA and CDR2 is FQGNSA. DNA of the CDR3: TGTGCCAGCAGCTTAGAATCAGGGCTGTATCAGCCCCAGCATTTT. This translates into CASSLESGLYQPQHF.

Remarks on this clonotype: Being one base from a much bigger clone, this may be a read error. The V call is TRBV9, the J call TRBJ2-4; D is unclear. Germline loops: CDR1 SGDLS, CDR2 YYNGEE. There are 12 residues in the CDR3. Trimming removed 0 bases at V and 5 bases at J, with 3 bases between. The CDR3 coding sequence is TGTGCCAGCAGCGTAGACCAAAACATTCAGTACTTC. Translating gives CASSVDQNIQYF.

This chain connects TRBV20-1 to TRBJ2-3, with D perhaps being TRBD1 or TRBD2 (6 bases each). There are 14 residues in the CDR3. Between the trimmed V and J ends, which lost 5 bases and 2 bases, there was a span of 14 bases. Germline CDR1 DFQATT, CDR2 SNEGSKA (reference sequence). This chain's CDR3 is CSARGGLSTDTQYF. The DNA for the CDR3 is TGCAGTGCTCGTGGGGGGCTGTCCACAGATACGCAGTATTTT.

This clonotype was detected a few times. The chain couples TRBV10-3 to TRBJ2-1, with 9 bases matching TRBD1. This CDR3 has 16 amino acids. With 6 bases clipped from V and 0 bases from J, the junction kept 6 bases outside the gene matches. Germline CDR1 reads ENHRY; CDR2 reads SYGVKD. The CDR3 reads CAIRRTGASSYNEQFF. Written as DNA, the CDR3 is TGTGCCATCAGACGGACAGGGGCAAGCTCCTACAATGAGCAGTTCTTC.

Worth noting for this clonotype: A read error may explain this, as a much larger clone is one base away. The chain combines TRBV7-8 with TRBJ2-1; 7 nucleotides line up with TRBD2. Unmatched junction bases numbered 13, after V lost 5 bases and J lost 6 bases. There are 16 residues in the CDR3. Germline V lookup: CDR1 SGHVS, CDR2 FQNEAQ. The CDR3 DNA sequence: TGTGCCAGCAGCACAACCCAAATGGCGGGAGTCAATGAGCAGTTCTTC. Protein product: CASSTTQMAGVNEQFF.

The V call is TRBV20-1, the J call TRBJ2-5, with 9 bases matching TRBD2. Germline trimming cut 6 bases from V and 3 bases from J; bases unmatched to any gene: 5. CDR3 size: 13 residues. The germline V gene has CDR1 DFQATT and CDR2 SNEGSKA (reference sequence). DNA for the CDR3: TGCAGTGCCTGGACTAGCGCTAAAGAGACCCAGTACTTC. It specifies CSAWTSAKETQYF.

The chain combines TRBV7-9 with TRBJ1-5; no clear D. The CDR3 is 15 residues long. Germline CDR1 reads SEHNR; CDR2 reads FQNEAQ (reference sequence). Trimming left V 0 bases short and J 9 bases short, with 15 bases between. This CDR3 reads CASSLAAAIEGPQHF. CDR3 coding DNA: TGTGCCAGCAGCTTAGCGGCCGCGATTGAGGGGCCCCAGCATTTT.

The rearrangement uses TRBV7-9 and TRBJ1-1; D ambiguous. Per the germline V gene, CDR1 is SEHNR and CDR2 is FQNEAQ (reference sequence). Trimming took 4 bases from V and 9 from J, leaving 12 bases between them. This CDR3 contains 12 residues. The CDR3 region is CASSSSWVKAFF. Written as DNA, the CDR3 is TGTGCCAGCAGCTCGTCGTGGGTGAAAGCTTTCTTT.

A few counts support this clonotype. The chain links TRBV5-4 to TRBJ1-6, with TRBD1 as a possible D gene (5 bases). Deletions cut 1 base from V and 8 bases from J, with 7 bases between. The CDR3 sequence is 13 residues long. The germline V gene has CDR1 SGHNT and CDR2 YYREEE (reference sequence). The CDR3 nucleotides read TGTGCCAGCAGCTTGTCGGGGGATTCACCCCTCCACTTT. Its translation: CASSLSGDSPLHF. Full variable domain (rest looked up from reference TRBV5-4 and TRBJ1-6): ETGVTQSPTHLIKTRGQQVTLRCSSQSGHNTVSWYQQALGQGPQFIFQYYREEENGRGNFPPRFSGLQFPNYSSELNVNALELDDSALYLCASSLSGDSPLHFGNGTRLTVT.

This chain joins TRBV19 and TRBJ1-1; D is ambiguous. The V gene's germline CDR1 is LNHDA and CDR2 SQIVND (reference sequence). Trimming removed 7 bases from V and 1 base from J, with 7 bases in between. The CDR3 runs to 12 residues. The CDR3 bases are TGTGCCAGTATGTCGGGGAACACTGAAGCTTTCTTT. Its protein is CASMSGNTEAFF.

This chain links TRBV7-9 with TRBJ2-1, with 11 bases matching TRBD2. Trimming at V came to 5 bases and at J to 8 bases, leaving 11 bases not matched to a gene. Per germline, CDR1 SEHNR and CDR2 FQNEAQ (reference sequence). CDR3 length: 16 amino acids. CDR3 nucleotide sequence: TGTGCCAGCAGCGCCTTAGCGGGGGGGCCTGTGTATGAGCAGTTCTTC. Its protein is CASSALAGGPVYEQFF. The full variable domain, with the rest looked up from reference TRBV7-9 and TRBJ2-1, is DTGVSQNPRHKITKRGQNVTFRCDPISEHNRLYWYRQTLGQGPEFLTYFQNEAQLEKSRLLSDRFSAERPKGSFSTLEIQRTEQGDSAMYLCASSALAGGPVYEQFFGPGTRLTVL.

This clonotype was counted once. Here the CDR3 reads CAILAAEGADTQYF. The CDR3 region has the DNA TGTGCCATACTAGCGGCAGAGGGGGCAGATACGCAGTATTTT. The gene calls are TRBV10-3 and TRBJ2-3; 8 bases are a match to TRBD2. The CDR3 length is 14 residues. Germline CDR1 is ENHRY and CDR2 is SYGVKD. With 9 bases clipped from V and 4 bases from J, the junction kept 9 bases outside the gene matches.

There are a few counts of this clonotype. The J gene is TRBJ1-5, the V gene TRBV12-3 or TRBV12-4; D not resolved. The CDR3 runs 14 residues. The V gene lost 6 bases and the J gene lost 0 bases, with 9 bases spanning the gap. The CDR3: CASSRSYSNQPQHF. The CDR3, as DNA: TGTGCCAGCAGCCGCAGCTATAGCAATCAGCCCCAGCATTTT.

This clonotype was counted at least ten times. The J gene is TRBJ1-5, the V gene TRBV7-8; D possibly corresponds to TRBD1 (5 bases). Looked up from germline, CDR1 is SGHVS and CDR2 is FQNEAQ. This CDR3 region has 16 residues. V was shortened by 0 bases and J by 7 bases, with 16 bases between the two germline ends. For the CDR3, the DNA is TGTGCCAGCAGCTTAGCCCGATTGGGGGGTGTGCAGCCCCAGCATTTT. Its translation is CASSLARLGGVQPQHF.

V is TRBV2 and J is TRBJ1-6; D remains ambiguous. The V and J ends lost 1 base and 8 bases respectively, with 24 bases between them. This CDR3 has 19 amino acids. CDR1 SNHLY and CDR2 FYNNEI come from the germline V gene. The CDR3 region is CASSEGRAYLGIIDSPLHF. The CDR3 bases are TGTGCCAGCAGTGAAGGCCGTGCCTACCTGGGCATTATTGATTCACCCCTCCACTTT.

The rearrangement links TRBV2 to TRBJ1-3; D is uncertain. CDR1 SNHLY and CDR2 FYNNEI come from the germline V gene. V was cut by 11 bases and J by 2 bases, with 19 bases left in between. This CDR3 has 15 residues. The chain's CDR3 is CALLQKETAGNTIYF. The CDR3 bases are TGTGCCCTCCTCCAGAAGGAGACCGCTGGAAACACCATATATTTT. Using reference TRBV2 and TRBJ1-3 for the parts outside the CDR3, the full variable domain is EPEVTQTPSHQVTQMGQEVILRCVPISNHLYFYWYRQILGQKVEFLVSFYNNEISEKSEIFDDQFSVERPDGSNFTLKIRSTKLEDSAMYFCALLQKETAGNTIYFGEGSWLTVV.

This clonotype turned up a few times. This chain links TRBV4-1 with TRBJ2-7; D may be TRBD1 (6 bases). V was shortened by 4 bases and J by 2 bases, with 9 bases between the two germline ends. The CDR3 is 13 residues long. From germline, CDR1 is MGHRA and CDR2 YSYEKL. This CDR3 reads CASSRDTTYEQYF. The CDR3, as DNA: TGCGCCAGCAGCCGGGACACCACCTACGAGCAGTACTTC.

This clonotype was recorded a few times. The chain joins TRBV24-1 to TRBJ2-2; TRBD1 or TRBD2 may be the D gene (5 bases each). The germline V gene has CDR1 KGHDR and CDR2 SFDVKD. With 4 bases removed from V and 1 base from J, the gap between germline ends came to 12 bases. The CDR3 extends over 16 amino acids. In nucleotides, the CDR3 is TGTGCCACCAGTGACTATGGAGGACAGAACACCGGGGAGCTGTTTTTT. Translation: CATSDYGGQNTGELFF.

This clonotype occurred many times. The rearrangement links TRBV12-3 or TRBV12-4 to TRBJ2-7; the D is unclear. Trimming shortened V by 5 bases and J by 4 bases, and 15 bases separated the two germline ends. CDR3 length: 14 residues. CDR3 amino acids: CASSDNSYGYEQYF. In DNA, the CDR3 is TGTGCCAGCAGTGACAACAGTTATGGTTACGAGCAGTACTTC.

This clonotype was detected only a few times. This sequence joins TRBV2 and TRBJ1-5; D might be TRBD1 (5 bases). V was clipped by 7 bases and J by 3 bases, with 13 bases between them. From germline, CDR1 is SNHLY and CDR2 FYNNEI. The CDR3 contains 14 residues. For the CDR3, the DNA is TGTGCCAGCAACGCTGACAGTTTCAATCAGCCCCAGCATTTT. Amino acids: CASNADSFNQPQHF.

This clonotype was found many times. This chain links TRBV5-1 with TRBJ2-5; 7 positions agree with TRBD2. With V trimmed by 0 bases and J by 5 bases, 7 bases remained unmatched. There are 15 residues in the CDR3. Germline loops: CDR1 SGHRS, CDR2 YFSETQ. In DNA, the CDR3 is TGCGCCAGCAGCTTGGGCGGGGGTCTCTCGGAGACCCAGTACTTC. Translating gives CASSLGGGLSETQYF.

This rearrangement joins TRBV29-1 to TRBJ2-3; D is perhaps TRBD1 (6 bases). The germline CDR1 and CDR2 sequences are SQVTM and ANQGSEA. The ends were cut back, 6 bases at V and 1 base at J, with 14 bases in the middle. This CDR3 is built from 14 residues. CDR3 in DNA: TGCAGCGTGGAACTTGGACAGCGCACAGATACGCAGTATTTT. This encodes CSVELGQRTDTQYF.